The 8 T cell receptor beta chains reported below all come from one sample, sequenced in a study of molecular identifiers for immune sequencing clone quantification. A single record per CDR3 protein comes from TCRdb applying MiXCR to the PCR reads. The sample consists of under 800,000 distinct CDR3 sequences, about 25% of them appearing once. The sample was naive CD8+ T cells from blood, with Jurkat cell RNA spiked in. Subset meaning: FACS-sorted CD8+CD4-CCR7+CD45RA+ naive T cells. Receptor source: a human donor in good health. Some libraries in this study had Jurkat cell RNA spiked in.

This clonotype was detected ten times or more. The rearrangement links TRBV12-3 or TRBV12-4 to TRBJ1-5; a weak D match, TRBD1 (6 bases). The CDR3 extends over 17 amino acids. V was clipped by 0 bases and J by 0 bases, with 12 bases between them. CDR3 bases: TGTGCCAGCAGTTTAGCTCGCGGGACATATAGCAATCAGCCCCAGCATTTT. This gives the protein CASSLARGTYSNQPQHF.

This clonotype showed up just once. A much larger clone lies a single base off, so this may be a read error. This sequence joins TRBV30 and TRBJ2-3; D may be TRBD2 (6 bases). The V and J ends lost 2 bases and 4 bases respectively, with 10 bases between them. The CDR3 is 13 amino acids. CDR1 is GTSNPN and CDR2 is SVGIG in the germline V gene (reference sequence). The CDR3: CAWSHGTADTQYF. The CDR3 DNA reads as TGTGCCTGGAGTCACGGGACTGCAGATACGCAGTATTTT. Together with reference TRBV30 and TRBJ2-3, the CDR3 gives the full variable domain: SQTIHQWPATLVQPVGSPLSLECTVEGTSNPNLYWYRQAAGRGLQLLFYSVGIGQISSEVPQNLSASRPQDRQFILSSKKLLLSDSGFYLCAWSHGTADTQYFGPGTRLTVL.

This clonotype was counted only a few times. This chain uses TRBV4-3 with TRBJ1-2, with TRBD1 matching 10 bases. The J segment lost 6 bases and the V segment lost 1 base, leaving 2 bases of the junction unmatched. The germline CDR1 and CDR2 sequences are LGHNA and YSLEER. The CDR3 runs 14 residues. The CDR3 DNA reads TGCGCCAGCAGCCAAGCGGGACAGGGGAATGGCTACACCTTC. Translating it yields CASSQAGQGNGYTF.

The chain carries TRBV4-1 and TRBJ1-2, with 9 bases fitting TRBD1. This CDR3 has 18 residues. CDR1 and CDR2 (germline): MGHRA, YSYEKL. The trim removed 1 base at V and 4 bases at J, leaving 13 bases unmatched. The CDR3 sequence is CASSQVFLRDRDSYGYTF. CDR3 DNA: TGCGCCAGCAGCCAAGTTTTCCTCCGGGACAGGGACTCCTATGGCTACACCTTC.

Notes on this clonotype: A much larger clone lies one base from this, so it may be a read error. This rearrangement joins TRBV19 to TRBJ2-5; 12 bases are shared with TRBD2. The CDR3 consists of 15 residues. Germline-derived CDR1 and CDR2 are LNHDA and SQIVND (reference sequence). The CDR3 DNA is TGTGCCAGTACGACTAGCGGGAGCGCGGTAGAGGCCCAGTACTTC. Its translation is CASTTSGSAVEAQYF.

This clonotype was detected many times. The chain links TRBV2 to TRBJ1-1; a possible D gene is TRBD1 (5 bases). Between the trimmed V and J ends, which lost 6 bases and 7 bases, there was a span of 18 bases. This CDR3 has 14 residues. Germline V gives CDR1 SNHLY, CDR2 FYNNEI. The CDR3 region is CASSGTSGGSEAFF. CDR3 bases: TGTGCCAGCAGCGGGACCTCCGGAGGTAGTGAAGCTTTCTTT.

There are a few counts of this clonotype. The chain uses TRBV4-2 and TRBJ1-5; no reliable D call. Germline V gene lookup returns CDR1 LGHNA and CDR2 YNFKEQ. V lost 1 base to trimming and J lost 4 bases, with 11 bases between them. This CDR3 has 15 amino acids. This CDR3 is CASSQALLGNQPQHF. The DNA of the CDR3 is TGTGCCAGCAGCCAAGCCCTACTAGGAAATCAGCCCCAGCATTTT.

This clonotype was seen only once. The V and J genes are TRBV4-3 and TRBJ2-7, with D perhaps TRBD1 (6 bases). Germline values: CDR1 LGHNA, CDR2 YSLEER. The germline V and J ends were trimmed by 0 bases and 0 bases, with 9 bases remaining between them. There are 15 residues in the CDR3. CDR3: CASSQDTDSSYEQYF. The CDR3 DNA sequence: TGCGCCAGCAGCCAAGATACGGACAGCTCCTACGAGCAGTACTTC.